This T cell receptor (beta chain) was sequenced in a study of human thymus T cells. Method: immunoSEQ multiplex PCR; TCRdb's copy keeps in-frame clones and lacks some. Among under 70,000 clones, about 94% were seen once, and the ten largest hold 5.5% to 7%. General study points: Repertoires sampled from thymus and blood appeared biased in V and J gene usage.

V lost 0 bases and J lost 2, with 9 bases in between. This CDR3 spans 15 amino acids. Per germline, CDR1 SGHTA and CDR2 FQGNSA. Comment on this clone: The antigen is unknown.

Each of the donors was a healthy Finnish infant who was undergoing open corrective cardiac surgery for congenital heart defects. A roughly 0.45-1 mL peripheral blood aliquot was taken intraoperatively from four of eight donors. No fixed cell number was used; all available blood leukocytes supplied DNA. The genes are TRBV7-2 and TRBJ2-3; tentatively, D is TRBD2 (6 bases). The TCR comes from a boy under two years old with a congenital heart defect but otherwise immunologically healthy. Sequencing used blood. This CDR3 reads CASSLAGGSTDTQYF. The CDR3 region has the DNA TGTGCCAGCAGCTTAGCGGGGGGTTCCACAGATACGCAGTATTTT.